There are a few counts of the clone carrying this T cell receptor (beta chain). Its matching antigen is unknown. The sample is drawn from a study of CD8+ T cells in alopecia areata. About the study: Tofacitinib administration to treated patients was oral, at 5 to 10 mg twice daily. Whole-study results and caveats: Tissue-resident alphabeta T cells belonging to normal skin likewise get sequenced within scalp specimens. Mice showed clearer TCR sharing than patients did, a gap that was possibly HLA-related. Lesional scalp, notably in alopecia totalis/universalis, had clonality above that of normal scalp.

Germline CDR1 SGHDN, CDR2 FVKESK. The CDR3 consists of 16 residues. The trim removed 1 base at V and 2 bases at J, leaving 5 bases unmatched. cDNA reverse transcribed from extracted RNA served as the sequencing template. Sequencing used immunoSEQ multiplex PCR; TCRdb keeps in-frame clones, though not all of them. The sample lists fewer than 100,000 clones; roughly two fifths were seen once. This rearrangement joins TRBV14 to TRBJ2-1; TRBD2 matches at 7 bases. The receptor was derived from a human donor with alopecia areata. Specimen: CD4+ T cells sorted from blood. The CDR3 region has the DNA TGTGCCAGCAGCCAAGTACAACTAGCGCCCTACAATGAGCAGTTCTTC. Its translation is CASSQVQLAPYNEQFF.